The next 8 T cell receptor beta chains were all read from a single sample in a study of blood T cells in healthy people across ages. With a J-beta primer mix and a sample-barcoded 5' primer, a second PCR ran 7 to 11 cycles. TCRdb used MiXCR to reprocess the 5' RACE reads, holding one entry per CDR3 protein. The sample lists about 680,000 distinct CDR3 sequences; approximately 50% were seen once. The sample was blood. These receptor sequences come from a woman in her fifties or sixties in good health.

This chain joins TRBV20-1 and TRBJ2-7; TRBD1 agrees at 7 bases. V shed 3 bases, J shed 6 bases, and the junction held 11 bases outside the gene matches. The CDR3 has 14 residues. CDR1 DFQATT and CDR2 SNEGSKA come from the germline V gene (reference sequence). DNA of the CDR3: TGCAGTGCTAGTGTCTGGACAGGATCAGGCGAGCAGTACTTC. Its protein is CSASVWTGSGEQYF.

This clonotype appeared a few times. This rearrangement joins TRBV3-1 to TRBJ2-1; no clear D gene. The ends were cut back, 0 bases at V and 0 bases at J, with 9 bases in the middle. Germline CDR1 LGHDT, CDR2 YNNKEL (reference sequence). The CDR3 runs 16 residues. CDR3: CASSQEGGPSYNEQFF. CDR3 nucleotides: TGTGCCAGCAGCCAAGAGGGCGGACCCTCCTACAATGAGCAGTTCTTC.

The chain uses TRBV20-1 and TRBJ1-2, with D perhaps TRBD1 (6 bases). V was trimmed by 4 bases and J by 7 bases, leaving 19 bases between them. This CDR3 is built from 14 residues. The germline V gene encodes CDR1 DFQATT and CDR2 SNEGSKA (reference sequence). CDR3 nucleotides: TGCAGTGCTACCCCGGACAGCCGGGCGGGTGGCTACACCTTC. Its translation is CSATPDSRAGGYTF.

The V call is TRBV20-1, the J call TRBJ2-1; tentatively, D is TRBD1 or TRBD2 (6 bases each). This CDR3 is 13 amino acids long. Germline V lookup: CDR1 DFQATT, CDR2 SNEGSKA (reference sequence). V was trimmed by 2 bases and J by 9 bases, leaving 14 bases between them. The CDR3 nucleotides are TGCAGTGCTAGAAGGGGGGCTGGGGGTGAGCAGTTCTTC. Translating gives CSARRGAGGEQFF.

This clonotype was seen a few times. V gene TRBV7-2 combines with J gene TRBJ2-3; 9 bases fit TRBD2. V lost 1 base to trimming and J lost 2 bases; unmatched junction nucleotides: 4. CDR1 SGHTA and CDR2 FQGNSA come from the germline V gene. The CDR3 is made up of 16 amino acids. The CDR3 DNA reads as TGTGCCAGCAGCTTAGAGTTAGCGGGAGTCACAGATACGCAGTATTTT. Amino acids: CASSLELAGVTDTQYF. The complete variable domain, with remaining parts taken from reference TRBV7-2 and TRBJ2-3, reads GAGVSQSPSNKVTEKGKDVELRCDPISGHTALYWYRQSLGQGLEFLIYFQGNSAPDKSGLPSDRFSAERTGGSVSTLTIQRTQQEDSAVYLCASSLELAGVTDTQYFGPGTRLTVL.

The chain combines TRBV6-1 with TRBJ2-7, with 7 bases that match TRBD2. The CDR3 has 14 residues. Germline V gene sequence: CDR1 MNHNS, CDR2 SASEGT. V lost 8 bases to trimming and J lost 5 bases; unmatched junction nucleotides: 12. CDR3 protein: CASWLGGSNHEQYF. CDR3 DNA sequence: TGTGCCAGCTGGTTAGGCGGGAGTAATCACGAGCAGTACTTC.

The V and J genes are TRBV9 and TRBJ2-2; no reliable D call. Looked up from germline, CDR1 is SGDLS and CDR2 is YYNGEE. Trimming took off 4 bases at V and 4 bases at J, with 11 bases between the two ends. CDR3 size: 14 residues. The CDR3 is CASSFRLSTGELFF. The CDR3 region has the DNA TGTGCCAGCAGCTTCCGACTCAGCACCGGGGAGCTGTTTTTT.

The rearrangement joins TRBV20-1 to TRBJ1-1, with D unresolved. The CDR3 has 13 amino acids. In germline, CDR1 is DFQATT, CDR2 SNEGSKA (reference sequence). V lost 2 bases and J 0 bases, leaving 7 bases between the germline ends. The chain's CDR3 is CSARQDVNTEAFF. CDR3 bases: TGCAGTGCTAGACAGGACGTGAACACTGAAGCTTTCTTT.